The rows below give T cell receptor beta chains drawn from one sample of a study of blood T cell repertoires in COVID-19. Repertoires were generated with immunoSEQ multiplex PCR, while TCRdb's copy carries only in-frame clones and drops some. The sample includes some 200,000 clones, 85% to 95% of them seen just once. Sequences were obtained from peripheral blood. These receptors all stem from a young man with COVID-19, enrolled during active disease. CDR3s include the opening cysteine and the closing phenylalanine or tryptophan. D genes are given only for firm matches. The size of a clone is reported for some rows only, either as once, few or many, or as a class for expanded clones.

j_call d_call v_call clone_size cdr3_nt cdr3_aa
TRBJ2-1 - TRBV19 - TGTGCCAGTAGTATAGACGGTCAGGGAATGTCCAATGAGCAGTTCTTC CASSIDGQGMSNEQFF
TRBJ1-2 - TRBV10-3 - TGTGCCATCAGTGAGTCTTGGGAGAACTATGGCTACACCTTC CAISESWENYGYTF
TRBJ2-5 - TRBV19 - TGTGCCAGTAGCGGCCTTGAAGACAGACGCCAAGAGACCCAGTACTTC CASSGLEDRRQETQYF
TRBJ1-5 - TRBV12-5 - TGTGCTAGTGGATTTGGTTTCAGGGATCAGCCCCAGCATTTT CASGFGFRDQPQHF
TRBJ1-2 - TRBV5-6 - TGTGCCAGCAGCTACGCGGATGGTGGCTACACCTTC CASSYADGGYTF
TRBJ2-3 - TRBV6-5 - TGTGCCAGCAGTCTCCTGACAGACACAGATACGCAGTATTTT CASSLLTDTDTQYF
TRBJ2-7 - TRBV12-3/TRBV12-4 - TGTGCCAGTAACTCCGGACAGTCCTACGAGCAGTACTTC CASNSGQSYEQYF
TRBJ2-3 TRBD2 TRBV11-3 - TGTGCCAGCAGCAACCGGACTAGTTGTGTAGATACGCAGTATTTT CASSNRTSCVDTQYF
TRBJ1-2 - TRBV9 few TGTGCCAGCAGCGTAGATGGATCTAGGGGTAACTATGGCTACACCTTC CASSVDGSRGNYGYTF
TRBJ1-3 TRBD1 TRBV2 - TGTGCCAGCAGTGAATATTGGGACAGGGGGCTTTCTGGAAACACCATATATTTT CASSEYWDRGLSGNTIYF
TRBJ2-1 TRBD2 TRBV6-6 - TGTGCCAGCAGCCTAAGCGGGGGGGCCTACAATGAGCAGTTCTTC CASSLSGGAYNEQFF
TRBJ1-1 - TRBV4-1 - TGCGCCAGCAGCCAAGACCAGTTCGACAGTGAAGCTTTCTTT CASSQDQFDSEAFF
TRBJ1-4 - TRBV3-1/TRBV3-2 - TGTGCCAGCAGCCAAGATACCACAGGGAGTGAAAAACTGTTTTTT CASSQDTTGSEKLFF
TRBJ2-2 TRBD2 TRBV19 - TGTGCCAGTAGTACTAGCGGGGTGAACACCGGGGAGCTGTTTTTT CASSTSGVNTGELFF
TRBJ1-3 - TRBV6-5 - TGTGCCAGCAGTTACTCAGGCCAGGCTGGAAACACCATATATTTT CASSYSGQAGNTIYF
TRBJ2-2 TRBD2 TRBV5-1 - TGCGCCAGCATGCGGGGGTGGAACACCGGGGAGCTGTTTTTT CASMRGWNTGELFF
TRBJ1-5 TRBD1 TRBV7-2 few TGTGCCAGCAGCTTAACAGGGGCCGGGGGCAATCAGCCCCAGCATTTT CASSLTGAGGNQPQHF
TRBJ2-1 - TRBV18 - TGTGCCAGCTCACTGGGAGAGGGATCCTACAATGAGCAGTTCTTC CASSLGEGSYNEQFF
TRBJ1-1 - TRBV7-9 - TGTGCCAGCAGTTTTGCGCCGGGTAACACTGAAGCTTTCTTT CASSFAPGNTEAFF
TRBJ2-1 TRBD1 TRBV24-1 - TGTGCCACCAGTGACCCCGGGACAGCAAATGAGCAGTTCTTC CATSDPGTANEQFF
TRBJ2-2 - TRBV29-1 - TGCAGCGCTAGTAGCGGTGGGGGGGCCGGCGGGGAGCTGTTTTTT CSASSGGGAGGELFF
TRBJ2-7 - TRBV10-3 - TGTGCCATCAGTGAGTCGGAAGAGGTTGGGGAGCAGTACTTC CAISESEEVGEQYF
TRBJ2-7 - TRBV5-1 - TGCGCCAGCAGCCCTCCTTCAGGCCAGTACGAGCAGTACTTC CASSPPSGQYEQYF
TRBJ1-1 TRBD1 TRBV30 - TGTGCCTGGACGCGGGGACAGGGCCCAACAGCGACTGAAGCTTTCTTT CAWTRGQGPTATEAFF
TRBJ2-1 - TRBV14 - TGTGCCAGCAGCCAAGATCAGGGATTAAGGGGCAATGAGCAGTTCTTC CASSQDQGLRGNEQFF